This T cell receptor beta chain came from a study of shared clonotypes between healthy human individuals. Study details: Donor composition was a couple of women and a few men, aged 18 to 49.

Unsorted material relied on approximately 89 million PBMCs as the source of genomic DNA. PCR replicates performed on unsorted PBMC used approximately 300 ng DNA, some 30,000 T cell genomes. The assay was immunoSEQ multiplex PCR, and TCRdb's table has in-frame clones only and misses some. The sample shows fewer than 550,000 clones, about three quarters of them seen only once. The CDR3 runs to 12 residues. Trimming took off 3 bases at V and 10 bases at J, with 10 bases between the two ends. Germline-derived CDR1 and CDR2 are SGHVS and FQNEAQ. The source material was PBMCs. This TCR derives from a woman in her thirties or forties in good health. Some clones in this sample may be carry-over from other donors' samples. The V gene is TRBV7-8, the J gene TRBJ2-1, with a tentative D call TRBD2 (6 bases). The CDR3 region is CASSFNGREQFF. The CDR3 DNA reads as TGTGCCAGCAGCTTCAATGGGAGGGAGCAGTTCTTC.